This entry describes one T cell receptor (beta chain). Its target is not known. The protocol was immunoSEQ multiplex PCR, while the TCRdb copy is restricted to in-frame clones and leaves out a portion. This table has tens of thousands of clones, about 71% appearing once. The germline CDR1 and CDR2 sequences are SGHVS and FNYEAQ. With 8 bases clipped from V and 4 bases from J, the junction kept 6 bases outside the gene matches. The CDR3 spans 14 residues. Each case's diagnosis was confirmed by two pathologists on H&E. This specimen comes from a study of immune evolution from preneoplasia to lung adenocarcinoma. Overall study: HLA loss of heterozygosity: about 7% AIS, around 16% MIA, around 35% ADC, none AAH. The study's findings and limits: Normal lung had the highest top T cell clone frequencies.

Sequencing was done on a sample of FFPE invasive lung adenocarcinoma tissue. The sequence came from a person in their 60s with lung adenocarcinoma. The chain is built from TRBV7-6 and TRBJ2-5; 11 bases match TRBD1. CDR3 DNA sequence: TGTGCCAGCGCGGACAGGGGGCGTCCAGAGACCCAGTACTTC. As protein: CASADRGRPETQYF.